The entry below gives a single T cell receptor beta chain sequence along with its context. Its target is unknown. The conserved closing phenylalanine or tryptophan is absent in this CDR3, likely reflecting a read error. TCRdb used MiXCR to reprocess the reads, holding one entry per CDR3 protein. The data hold about 600,000 distinct CDR3 sequences, with approximately 24% observed a single time. The record originates from a study of T cell repertoires in cytomegalovirus infection. On the study more broadly: Matching HLA type, along with CMV infection, was indicated by public TCR beta signatures. The study's findings and limits: In two of eight donors, the top clonotype was HLA-C-restricted CMV-specific. CMV carriers with the relevant HLA were identified by cumulative public TCR beta family frequency.

This CDR3 has 14 residues. V was pared by 3 bases and J by 5 bases, with 11 bases between. Germline V gene data show CDR1 as SGHKS and CDR2 as YYEKEE (reference sequence). Input material: CD8+ T cells from PBMCs. The rearrangement uses TRBV5-5 and TRBJ2-2; D perhaps matches TRBD2 (5 bases). The origin of this receptor is a human donor in good health (CMV status not recorded). Some clones in this sample may be carry-over from other donors' samples. The CDR3 DNA is TGTGCCAGCAGCTCAATCGGGGATACCGGGGAGCTGTTTCTT. It is translated as CASSSIGDTGELFL.